This is a list of T cell receptor beta chains from one sample in a study of T cell responses to AZD1222 COVID-19 vaccine. Assay: immunoSEQ multiplex PCR; the TCRdb copy retains only in-frame clones and omits some. Of about 140,000 clones listed, over 90% were seen once; the top ten hold roughly 2.2%. The source was peripheral blood, collected on day 0 of AZD1222 vaccination. The receptors were gathered from an adult in good health. CDR3s include the opening cysteine and the closing phenylalanine or tryptophan. Each record gives: clone size, J gene, V gene, CDR3 protein. Expanded clones get a size class; other rows say once, few or many, or leave the size out.

>NA|TRBJ2-7|TRBV18
CASSPPGLGASSYEQYF
>NA|TRBJ2-7|TRBV18
CASSQGDRDYEQYF
>NA|TRBJ1-4|TRBV19
CASNRATNEKLFF
>NA|TRBJ2-1|TRBV4-1
CASSQAWNEQFF
>NA|TRBJ1-5|TRBV2
CASKGAGATHQHF
>NA|TRBJ1-4|TRBV5-1
CASSIKEGEKLFF
>NA|TRBJ1-4|TRBV24-1
CATSDYGRTLNEKLFF
>NA|TRBJ1-6|TRBV4-1
CASSPRGLPLHF
>NA|TRBJ2-5|TRBV27
CASSFLAGGGETQYF
>NA|TRBJ2-7|TRBV19
CASSRLAGAYEQYF
>NA|TRBJ1-2|TRBV19
CASSTPTGEHGYTF
>NA|TRBJ1-2|TRBV4-3
CASSHDLGGAGWDYGYTF
>NA|TRBJ2-5|TRBV5-6
CASSLPPRDAETQYF
>NA|TRBJ1-2|TRBV2
CASSEGGAGNYGYTF
>NA|TRBJ2-3|TRBV10-3
CAIKGGLAGAFDTQYF
>NA|TRBJ1-1|TRBV19
CATSIGSANTEAFF
>NA|TRBJ1-5|TRBV19
CASSMMGANQPQHF
>NA|TRBJ1-3|TRBV9
CASSVSGTVGNTIYF
>NA|TRBJ1-2|TRBV7-3
CASSLDRTYGYTF
>NA|TRBJ2-1|TRBV14
CASSQLHPMGQFF
>NA|TRBJ2-1|TRBV2
CASSPDPFSYNEQFF
>NA|TRBJ1-1|TRBV28
CASTLPPPPFTEAFF
>NA|TRBJ2-5|TRBV27
CASSLSFASGDPQETQYF
>NA|TRBJ1-1|TRBV7-8
CASSREVGTAFF
>NA|TRBJ1-5|TRBV19
CAGGGNQPQHF
>NA|TRBJ1-1|TRBV7-9
CASSGRQGWEAFF
>few|TRBJ1-1|TRBV6-1
CASSEVWTAEAFF
>NA|TRBJ1-4|TRBV1
CTSSQDEGDGEKLFF
>NA|TRBJ2-1|TRBV3-1/TRBV3-2
CASSPREETGNEQFF
>NA|TRBJ1-5|TRBV6-4
CASSAQGAYSNQPQHF
>NA|TRBJ1-4|TRBV18
CASSPSLVRGTNEKLFF
>NA|TRBJ2-3|TRBV7-2
CASSSPQGARPSTDTQYF
>NA|TRBJ2-7|TRBV6-5
CASSQQGPPYEQYF
>NA|TRBJ1-3|TRBV2
CASSEYSSGNTIYF
>NA|TRBJ1-5|TRBV13
CASSPRRDQPQHF
>NA|TRBJ2-4|TRBV19
CASKEGFIQYF